This T cell receptor (beta chain) derives from a study of radiation and T cells in renal cell carcinoma. CDR1 MDHEN and CDR2 SYDVKM come from the germline V gene. V was pared by 10 bases and J by 0 bases, with 18 bases between. The CDR3 loop spans 15 amino acids. Time point defined: blood 4 weeks post-SBRT, at nephrectomy. This sample's treatment: 15 Gy SBRT to primary tumor, nephrectomy 4 weeks later. The tumor was a clear cell renal cell carcinoma. Some clones are missing from TCRdb's copy, which holds only in-frame ones; the method was immunoSEQ multiplex PCR. The sample lists under 100,000 clones, 84% occurring once.

Source: blood, taken from a patient whose treatment included radiotherapy and nephrectomy. This sequence was found in a man in his sixties with renal cell carcinoma. The V gene is TRBV28, the J gene TRBJ1-2, with a weak D call TRBD1 (6 bases). CDR3: CATGAPLPANYGYTF. CDR3 DNA sequence: TGTGCCACAGGGGCCCCTTTGCCAGCTAACTATGGCTACACCTTC.